Reported below is one TCR beta chain. The antigen it binds to is not known. The input lacks base qualities; no much larger clone sits a single base away. cDNA synthesis used template-switch 5'RACE with a primer carrying a 10-nucleotide random unique molecular identifier tagging each TCR transcript. Every sequencing run covered 15-18 subjects and yielded more than 160 million TCR-beta sequences. The RNeasy kit was used for extraction of total RNA. The KAPA Real-time Library Amplification kit was used to amplify TCR-beta VDJ regions with primers targeting the TCR constant region and the 5'RACE anchor. A first PCR added sample indexes and Illumina adaptors, and a second PCR then raised library yield. After Ampure bead purification, the TCR product of roughly 650 bp was size-selected on a 2% E-gel SizeSelection system. Before pooling, libraries had their quality checked on a Bioanalyzer, their concentration measured with Qubit, and their quantity determined with the Kapa Library Quantification kit. Libraries were sequenced paired-end 2 x 150 bp on an Illumina HiSeq 2500. To increase sequence diversity, about 24-32% phiX was spiked into each library pool. From the authors' description of their analysis: Quality-filtered reads were processed with the UMI-based MiGEC pipeline, and over 90% of raw TCR sequences were removed by the MiGEC pipeline during error correction. IMGT germline references were used for aligning VDJ genes, and each clonotype was defined as a unique CDR3 amino acid sequence together with its V-J genes. Clonal expansion, Shannon diversity and CDR3 relatedness were evaluated with VDJtools (CalcPairwiseDistances, ClusterSamples), while phylogenetic trees were built in CLCbio workbench. Clones with at least 8 unique UMIs were defined as expanded, with this threshold being based on coefficient-of-variation modelling across technical triplicates. TCRdb reprocessed the public reads (quality trimming at Q25 with fastp, clone calling with MiXCR) and kept in-frame beta chains. Each record represents a unique CDR3 protein, reported with the most common genes and DNA among its rows. The V and J calls, along with clone size, are taken from TCRdb and not from the paper's own processing. The sample table holds under 11,000 distinct CDR3 sequences, of which 20% to 25% were seen once. The ten largest clones capture approximately 14% of the sample.

The germline V gene provides CDR1 SGHTA and CDR2 FQGNSA. The CDR3 contains 15 residues, cysteine and phenylalanine counted. Only the CDR3 portion is preserved as DNA: 45 bases, with reading frame beginning at the first base. V drops 2 bases and J drops 6 bases, leaving 16 bases in between. The sample belongs to a study of neurological immune-mediated disorders (dated by TCRdb to between 2017 and 2020). Some background on the complete study: Among the approximately 34 multiple sclerosis patients, relapsing-remitting MS was present in around 31 and secondary progressive MS was present in 3. The study compared peripheral blood TCR-beta repertoires of HTLV-I-associated myelopathy (HAM/TSP) patients, multiple sclerosis patients and healthy controls using UMI-based sequencing. The cohort comprised about 70 subjects: approximately 15 HAM/TSP patients, approximately 34 multiple sclerosis patients and some 20 healthy controls. The roughly 100 TCR-beta libraries covered PBMC samples along with longitudinal samples, technical triplicates, and paired sorted CD4+ and CD8+ T-cell subsets. Points the paper makes about the study in general: In phylogenetic analysis, the repertoires of 18 of 34 MS patients grouped into a cluster of related CDR3 sequences, which suggests a possible signature at the repertoire level. The highest TCR clonal expansion was observed in HAM/TSP patients, whereas the lowest was observed in MS patients, even when compared with healthy controls. Expanded clones from different subjects shared no identical CDR3 amino acid sequences, which suggests that TCR-beta repertoires were private in all groups. No association of the MS cluster with clinical or MRI features was observed, and the need for larger cohorts was stated by the authors.

TCR libraries for sorted subsets were made from roughly 1 million sorted CD4+ or CD8+ T cells. The multiple sclerosis patients were enrolled in a US clinical protocol that used magnetic resonance imaging to evaluate disease progression. PBMCs were separated from peripheral blood using Ficoll-Hypaque density gradient centrifugation and then cryopreserved in liquid nitrogen. Paired sorted CD4+ and CD8+ subsets came from healthy controls, HAM/TSP patients and MS patients. The chain is made from TRBV7-2 and TRBJ1-2; there is no confident call for the D gene. The specimen was CD8+ T cells from blood. The source is a woman between 40 and 55 years old with multiple sclerosis. The DNA sequence follows: TGTGCCAGCAGCTTAAGGTCCAGGATTAGACATGGCTACACCTTC. It translates to CASSLRSRIRHGYTF.